This T cell receptor (beta chain) comes out of a study of vaccination and CD4 T cells after COVID-19. Study overall: After vaccination, three convalescent patients were sampled at day 14 and at days 161 to 241. Overlapping spike peptides of SARS-CoV-2, HCoV-NL63, HCoV-OC43 and HCoV-229E stimulated the cells. Study conclusions and caveats: In convalescent patients, a median about 90% of reactive clones appeared only post-vaccination.

About this clonotype itself: Its antigen is undetermined.

Time point reported: late sampling 161 to 241 days after vaccination in a few convalescent patients. Treatment specified: roughly 10-day PBMC culture with coronavirus spike peptide pools or control peptides (ViraFEST assay). With the Oncomine TCR Beta short-read assay, DNA from cultured CD4+ T cells was sequenced. MiXCR, applied by TCRdb to the PCR reads, yields one record per CDR3 protein. The table has fewer than 20,000 distinct CDR3 sequences, around 47% seen once. This specimen was CD4+ T cells from blood, cultured in vitro, taken about 7 months after SARS-CoV-2 vaccination. This clonotype was sampled from a human donor who had recovered from COVID-19.

The CDR3 nucleotides are TGTGCCAGCAGTGAGTTAAATAGCAATCAGCCCCAGCATTTT. It translates to CASSELNSNQPQHF. This chain connects TRBV2 to TRBJ1-5, with unresolved D. The CDR3 contains 14 residues. Germline CDR1 reads SNHLY; CDR2 reads FYNNEI. The V end lost 3 bases, the J end lost 0 bases, and 6 bases lay between the germline ends.